These 9 T cell receptor beta chains were all obtained from the same sample, sequenced in a study of vaccination and CD4 T cells after COVID-19 (dated by TCRdb to 2022 to 2024). The label giving this sample's treatment or condition can be read as: approximately 11-day PBMC culture with coronavirus spike peptide pools or control peptides (ViraFEST assay). CD4+ T cells from unexposed donors were collected before the COVID-19 pandemic (2011-2018). The method behind the library was PCR. Sequenced on an Illumina iSeq 100. TCR sequencing of DNA from cultured CD4+ T cells used the Oncomine TCR Beta short-read assay at the Johns Hopkins FTIC core. Genomic DNA was extracted from the cultured CD4+ T cells with the QIAamp micro DNA kit. TCRdb trimmed the raw reads at Q25, called clones with MiXCR and kept productive beta chains. For every CDR3 protein sequence, its rows merge into one entry that carries the most common genes and DNA. The sample table holds some 8,000 distinct CDR3 sequences, of which about 31% were seen once. The ten biggest clones cover roughly 13% of the sample.

These receptors have no known antigen. Input material: CD4+ T cells from blood, cultured in vitro. The receptors here all came from a human donor in good health.

This clonotype was counted only a few times. This sequence joins TRBV2 and TRBJ1-1; D may be TRBD1 (6 bases). The V gene lost 8 bases and the J gene lost 4 bases, with 17 bases spanning the gap. The CDR3 sequence is 14 residues long. Germline CDR1 is SNHLY and CDR2 is FYNNEI. CDR3 in amino acids: CASRWGAGGTEAFF. Written as DNA, the CDR3 is TGTGCCAGCCGGTGGGGGGCCGGGGGCACTGAAGCTTTCTTT.

In this sample, this clonotype turned up a few times. The rearrangement uses TRBV6-2 or TRBV6-3 and TRBJ1-5, with a tentative D call TRBD1 (5 bases). Trimming took off 5 bases at V and 0 bases at J, with 11 bases between the two ends. Germline values: CDR1 MNHEY, CDR2 SVGEGT. The CDR3 is 15 amino acids. The CDR3 protein is CASSAQGHSNQPQHF. As DNA, the CDR3 is TGTGCCAGCAGTGCTCAGGGTCATAGCAATCAGCCCCAGCATTTT.

This chain connects TRBV6-1 to TRBJ1-1; TRBD1 might be the D (6 bases). Trimming removed 5 bases at V and 0 bases at J, with 13 bases between. Germline-derived CDR1 and CDR2 are MNHNS and SASEGT. The CDR3 spans 15 residues. CDR3 loop: CASSLRDTVNTEAFF. The CDR3 DNA reads TGTGCCAGCAGTCTCCGGGACACCGTGAACACTGAAGCTTTCTTT.

This chain uses TRBV6-1 with TRBJ2-1, with D possibly TRBD2 on 6 matching bases. This CDR3 is 15 amino acids long. Germline loops: CDR1 MNHNS, CDR2 SASEGT. V was clipped by 6 bases and J by 0 bases, with 12 bases between them. The CDR3 DNA reads as TGTGCCAGCAGCATAGGAGGGTTCTCCTACAATGAGCAGTTCTTC. Protein: CASSIGGFSYNEQFF.

This clonotype has a handful of counts. The V and J genes are TRBV20-1 and TRBJ1-5, with 7 bases matching TRBD1. CDR1 is DFQATT and CDR2 is SNEGSKA in the germline V gene (reference sequence). CDR3 length equals 15 residues. V gave up 0 bases and J gave up 6 bases; unmatched junction bases: 8. CDR3 sequence reads: CSARDPGGIGQPQHF. CDR3 nucleotides: TGCAGTGCTAGAGATCCAGGGGGAATAGGTCAGCCCCAGCATTTT.

This clonotype was counted only a few times. The chain employs TRBV6-1 and TRBJ2-4; 10 positions match TRBD1. This CDR3 contains 14 residues. Germline-derived CDR1 and CDR2 are MNHNS and SASEGT. The V segment lost 4 bases and the J segment 7 bases; nucleotides outside the gene matches: 4. CDR3 loop: CASSVDRGLNIQYF. In nucleotides, the CDR3 is TGTGCCAGCAGTGTAGACAGGGGGCTGAACATTCAGTACTTC.

The CDR3 spells CASSLGLAGEETQYF. The CDR3 bases are TGTGCCAGCAGCTTGGGCCTAGCGGGAGAGGAGACCCAGTACTTC. V usage is TRBV11-3 and J usage is TRBJ2-5; TRBD2 aligns across 10 bases. Germline V gene data show CDR1 as SGHNT and CDR2 as YENEEA. The V segment lost 3 bases and the J segment 5 bases; nucleotides outside the gene matches: 6. This CDR3 is built from 15 residues.

This clonotype was observed a few times. V is TRBV6-2 or TRBV6-3 and J is TRBJ2-7; TRBD1 is a possible D gene (5 bases). Germline V CDR1 and CDR2: MNHEY, SVGEGT. The CDR3 runs to 15 residues. Trimming removed 2 bases from V and 2 bases from J, with 13 bases in between. CDR3 residues: CASSYPLDSAYEQYF. The CDR3 bases are TGTGCCAGCAGTTACCCTCTCGACAGTGCCTACGAGCAGTACTTC.

This clonotype was counted only a few times. Here the CDR3 reads CAWSGTDSYEQYF. The CDR3 DNA sequence: TGTGCCTGGAGTGGGACAGATTCCTACGAGCAGTACTTC. This chain uses TRBV30 with TRBJ2-7; a weak D match, TRBD1 (6 bases). CDR1 GTSNPN and CDR2 SVGIG come from the germline V gene (reference sequence). Deletions cut 1 base from V and 1 base from J, with 8 bases between. The CDR3 consists of 13 residues.